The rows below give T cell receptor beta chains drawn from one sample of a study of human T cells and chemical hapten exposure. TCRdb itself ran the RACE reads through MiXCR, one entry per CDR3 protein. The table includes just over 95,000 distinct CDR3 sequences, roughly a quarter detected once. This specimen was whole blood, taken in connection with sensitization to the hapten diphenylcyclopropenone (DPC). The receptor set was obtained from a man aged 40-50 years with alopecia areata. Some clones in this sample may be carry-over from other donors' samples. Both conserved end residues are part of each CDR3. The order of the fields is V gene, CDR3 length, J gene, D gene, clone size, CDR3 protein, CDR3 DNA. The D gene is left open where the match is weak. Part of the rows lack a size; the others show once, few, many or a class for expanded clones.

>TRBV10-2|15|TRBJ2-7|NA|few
CASSDLKSVNYEQYF
TGCGCCAGCAGTGATCTTAAGTCGGTCAATTACGAGCAGTACTTC
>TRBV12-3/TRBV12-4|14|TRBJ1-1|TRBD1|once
CASRLDEGATEAFF
TGTGCCAGCAGACTTGACGAGGGGGCAACTGAAGCTTTCTTT
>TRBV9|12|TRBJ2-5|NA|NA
CASSSTGETQYF
TGTGCCAGCAGCTCCACAGGAGAGACCCAGTACTTC
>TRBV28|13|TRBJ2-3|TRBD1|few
CASGTGTTYTQYF
TGTGCCAGCGGGACAGGGACAACTTACACGCAGTATTTT
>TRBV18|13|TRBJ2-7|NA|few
CASSLDTSYEQYF
TGTGCCAGCTCACTAGACACCTCCTACGAGCAGTACTTC
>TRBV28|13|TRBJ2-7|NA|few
CASSLVASYEQYF
TGTGCCAGCAGTTTGGTGGCCTCCTACGAGCAGTACTTC
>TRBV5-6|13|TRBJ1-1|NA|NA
CASSRSLRTEAFF
TGTGCCAGCAGCCGGTCCTTGAGAACTGAAGCTTTCTTT
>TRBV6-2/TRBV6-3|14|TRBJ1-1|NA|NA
CASSYKDEDTEAFF
TGTGCCAGCAGTTATAAGGATGAGGACACTGAAGCTTTCTTT
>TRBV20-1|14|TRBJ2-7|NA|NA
CSALNLGPSSEQYF
TGCAGTGCTCTCAATCTAGGACCCAGTTCCGAGCAGTACTTC
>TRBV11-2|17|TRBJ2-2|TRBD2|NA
CASRLTSGSPSTGELFF
TGTGCCAGCAGGTTGACTAGCGGGAGTCCGTCCACCGGGGAGCTGTTTTTT
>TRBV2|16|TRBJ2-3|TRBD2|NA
CASSEELAGVTDTQYF
TGTGCCAGCAGTGAAGAGCTAGCGGGCGTCACAGATACGCAGTATTTT
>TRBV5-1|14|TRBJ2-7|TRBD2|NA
CASSIDTGGSEQYF
TGCGCCAGCAGCATTGACACGGGGGGGTCCGAGCAGTACTTC
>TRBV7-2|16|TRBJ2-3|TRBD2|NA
CASSLRSSGSLDTQYF
TGTGCCAGCAGCTTAAGGTCTAGCGGGAGTCTAGATACGCAGTATTTT
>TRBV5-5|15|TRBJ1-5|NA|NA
CASSLAGKSNQPQHF
TGTGCCAGCAGCTTGGCAGGGAAGAGCAATCAGCCCCAGCATTTT
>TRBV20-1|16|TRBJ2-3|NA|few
CSAHRALAFSTDTQYF
TGCAGTGCTCACCGAGCTCTAGCGTTTAGCACAGATACGCAGTATTTT
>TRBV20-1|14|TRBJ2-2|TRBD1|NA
CSAPRDRHTGELFF
TGCAGTGCTCCCAGGGACAGACACACCGGGGAGCTGTTTTTT
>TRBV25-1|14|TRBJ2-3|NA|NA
CASSKPAGTDTQYF
TGTGCCAGCAGTAAGCCAGCGGGCACAGATACGCAGTATTTT
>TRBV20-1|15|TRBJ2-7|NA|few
CSASPAGSPGYEQYF
TGCAGTGCTAGCCCCGCAGGGTCTCCAGGCTACGAGCAGTACTTC
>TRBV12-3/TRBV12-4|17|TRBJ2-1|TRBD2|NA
CASSPGLAGALNNEQFF
TGTGCCAGCAGTCCTGGACTAGCGGGAGCCCTAAACAATGAGCAGTTCTTC
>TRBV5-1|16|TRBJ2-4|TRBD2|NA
CASSLGGGTSWNIQYF
TGCGCCAGCAGCTTAGGAGGGGGGACTAGTTGGAACATTCAGTACTTC
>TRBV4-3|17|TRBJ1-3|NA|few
CASSQVSGGGYGNTIYF
TGCGCCAGCAGCCAAGTGTCTGGCGGTGGGTACGGAAACACCATATATTTT
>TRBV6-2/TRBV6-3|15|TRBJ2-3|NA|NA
CASSYSGVSTDTQYF
TGTGCCAGCAGTTACTCTGGAGTTAGCACAGATACGCAGTATTTT
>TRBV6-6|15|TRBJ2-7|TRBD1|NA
CASSYSRDRFSEQYF
TGTGCCAGCAGTTACTCCCGGGACAGGTTCTCCGAGCAGTACTTC
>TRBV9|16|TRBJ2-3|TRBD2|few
CASSVGPGGPTDTQYF
TGTGCCAGCAGCGTGGGTCCGGGAGGGCCCACAGATACGCAGTATTTT
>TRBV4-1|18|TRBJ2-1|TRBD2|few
CASSQTMGLAGDYNEQFF
TGCGCCAGCAGCCAAACGATGGGACTAGCGGGAGACTACAATGAGCAGTTCTTC
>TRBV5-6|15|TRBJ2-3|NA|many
CASSLVGGSTDTQYF
TGTGCCAGCAGCTTGGTGGGGGGAAGCACAGATACGCAGTATTTT
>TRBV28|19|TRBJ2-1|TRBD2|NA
CASSPMGTSGRGLDNEQFF
TGTGCCAGCAGTCCAATGGGGACTAGCGGGAGGGGTCTTGACAATGAGCAGTTCTTC
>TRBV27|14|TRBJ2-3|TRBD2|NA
CASSLSGRPDTQYF
TGTGCCAGCAGTTTAAGCGGGAGACCAGATACGCAGTATTTT
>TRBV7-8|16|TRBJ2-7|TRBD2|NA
CASSLSELAGRGEQYF
TGTGCCAGCAGCTTATCCGAACTAGCGGGACGGGGAGAGCAGTACTTC
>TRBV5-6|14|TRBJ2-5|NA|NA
CASTPKWGVETQYF
TGTGCCAGCACCCCTAAGTGGGGGGTAGAGACCCAGTACTTC
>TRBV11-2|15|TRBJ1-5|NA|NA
CASSLDRYSNQPQHF
TGTGCCAGCAGCCTAGACAGATATAGCAATCAGCCCCAGCATTTT
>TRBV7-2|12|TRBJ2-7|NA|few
CASSGEEGEQYF
TGTGCCAGCAGCGGGGAAGAGGGCGAGCAGTACTTC
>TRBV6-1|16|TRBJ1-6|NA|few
CASSERGGSYNSPLHF
TGTGCCAGCAGTGAAAGGGGGGGTTCCTATAATTCACCCCTCCACTTT
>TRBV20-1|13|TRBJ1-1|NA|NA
CSARDSLNTEAFF
TGCAGTGCTAGGGACAGCTTGAACACTGAAGCTTTCTTT
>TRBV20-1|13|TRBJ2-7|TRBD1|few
CSASGTATYEQYF
TGCAGTGCTAGCGGGACAGCCACCTACGAGCAGTACTTC
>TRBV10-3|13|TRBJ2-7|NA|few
CAISERSDDEQYF
TGTGCCATCAGTGAGAGGTCTGACGACGAGCAGTACTTC
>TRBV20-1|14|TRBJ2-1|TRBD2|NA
CSARSAGGRNEQFF
TGCAGTGCTAGATCAGCGGGAGGCCGGAATGAGCAGTTCTTC
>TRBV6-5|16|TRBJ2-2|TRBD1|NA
CASSYLDRVNTGELFF
TGTGCCAGCAGTTACTTAGACAGGGTGAACACCGGGGAGCTGTTTTTT
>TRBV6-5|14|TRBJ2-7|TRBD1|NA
CASSYHHRGYEQYF
TGTGCCAGCAGTTATCATCACAGGGGGTACGAGCAGTACTTC
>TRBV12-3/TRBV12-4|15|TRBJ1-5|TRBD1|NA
CASSTDRGPNQPQHF
TGTGCCAGCAGCACAGACAGGGGGCCCAATCAGCCCCAGCATTTT
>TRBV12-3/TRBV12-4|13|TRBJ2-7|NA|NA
CASRAGTAYEQYF
TGTGCCAGCCGGGCAGGGACCGCCTACGAGCAGTACTTC